These T cell receptor beta chains were read from a single sample in a study of identical twins. TCRdb called the 5' RACE reads again in MiXCR, with one record for every CDR3 protein. The top ten hold roughly 1.5% of the sample, which has hundreds of thousands of distinct CDR3 sequences, about 7% seen once. The same sample was also studied in work on yellow fever vaccine responses in identical twins.

Input material: PBMCs. The receptors stem from a woman between 18 and 30 years old in good health. CDR3s include the opening cysteine and the closing phenylalanine or tryptophan. The order of the fields is clone size, D gene, CDR3 length, V gene, J gene, CDR3 DNA, CDR3 protein. The D gene is left open where the match is weak. The size field is filled for only some rows; it gives once, few, many or a size class.

clone size: few
D gene: -
CDR3 length: 15
V gene: TRBV27
J gene: TRBJ2-1
CDR3 DNA: TGTGCCAGCAGTTTATCAGGGGGACACTTCAATGAGCAGTTCTTC
CDR3 protein: CASSLSGGHFNEQFF

clone size: many
D gene: -
CDR3 length: 15
V gene: TRBV3-1
J gene: TRBJ2-7
CDR3 DNA: TGTGCCAGCAGCCAAGGACCCCAGGGGACGTACGAGCAGTACTTC
CDR3 protein: CASSQGPQGTYEQYF

clone size: many
D gene: -
CDR3 length: 14
V gene: TRBV10-3
J gene: TRBJ1-5
CDR3 DNA: TGTGCCATCAGCGGGGATGGGTTGGAGCAGCCCCAGCATTTT
CDR3 protein: CAISGDGLEQPQHF

clone size: once
D gene: TRBD2
CDR3 length: 17
V gene: TRBV7-2
J gene: TRBJ2-5
CDR3 DNA: TGTGCCAGCAGCTTAGCTGGTGGGACTAGCGGGCAAGAGACCCAGTACTTC
CDR3 protein: CASSLAGGTSGQETQYF

clone size: few
D gene: -
CDR3 length: 15
V gene: TRBV2
J gene: TRBJ2-3
CDR3 DNA: TGTGCCAGCAGTGAAGGTGCCGGGACCACAGATACGCAGTATTTT
CDR3 protein: CASSEGAGTTDTQYF

clone size: -
D gene: TRBD1
CDR3 length: 18
V gene: TRBV20-1
J gene: TRBJ2-5
CDR3 DNA: TGCTGTGCTAGAGACCCCAACAATTGGGACAGGGCCCAAGAGACCCAGTACTTC
CDR3 protein: CCARDPNNWDRAQETQYF

clone size: many
D gene: -
CDR3 length: 16
V gene: TRBV11-2
J gene: TRBJ2-4
CDR3 DNA: TGTGCCAGCAGCCCTTCCGGGGCCCTAGCCAAAAACATTCAGTACTTC
CDR3 protein: CASSPSGALAKNIQYF

clone size: many
D gene: -
CDR3 length: 12
V gene: TRBV4-1
J gene: TRBJ2-1
CDR3 DNA: TGCGCCAGCAGCCAAGCGAACAATGAGCAGTTCTTC
CDR3 protein: CASSQANNEQFF

clone size: -
D gene: TRBD2
CDR3 length: 14
V gene: TRBV20-1
J gene: TRBJ2-5
CDR3 DNA: TGCAGTGCTAGAACTAGCGGGGGGCCCCTAACCCAGTACTTC
CDR3 protein: CSARTSGGPLTQYF

clone size: few
D gene: TRBD2
CDR3 length: 16
V gene: TRBV3-1
J gene: TRBJ2-1
CDR3 DNA: TGTGCCAGCAGCCAAGATGGTGCTAGCGGTTACAATGAGCAGTTCTTC
CDR3 protein: CASSQDGASGYNEQFF

clone size: many
D gene: -
CDR3 length: 15
V gene: TRBV27
J gene: TRBJ2-3
CDR3 DNA: TGTGCCAGCAGTTTGTTTTGGGGGGGCACAGATACGCAGTATTTT
CDR3 protein: CASSLFWGGTDTQYF

clone size: many
D gene: TRBD2
CDR3 length: 17
V gene: TRBV12-3/TRBV12-4
J gene: TRBJ2-3
CDR3 DNA: TGTGCCAGCAGACCTCCCTGGACTAGCGGAAGCACAGATACGCAGTATTTT
CDR3 protein: CASRPPWTSGSTDTQYF

clone size: many
D gene: -
CDR3 length: 13
V gene: TRBV12-3/TRBV12-4
J gene: TRBJ2-2
CDR3 DNA: TGTGCCAGCAGTTTAGCTCTCCCCGGGGAGCTGTTTTTT
CDR3 protein: CASSLALPGELFF

clone size: few
D gene: -
CDR3 length: 14
V gene: TRBV5-1
J gene: TRBJ1-4
CDR3 DNA: TGCGCCAGCAGCGCGGACAGTTTCCATGAAAAACTGTTTTTT
CDR3 protein: CASSADSFHEKLFF

clone size: few
D gene: TRBD2
CDR3 length: 16
V gene: TRBV15
J gene: TRBJ2-7
CDR3 DNA: TGTGCCACCAGCAGAGGACGGACTAGCGGCGGTGATGAGCAGTACTTC
CDR3 protein: CATSRGRTSGGDEQYF

clone size: many
D gene: -
CDR3 length: 13
V gene: TRBV14
J gene: TRBJ2-7
CDR3 DNA: TGTGCCAGCAGCCAAGATTGGGGAGACGAGCAGTACTTC
CDR3 protein: CASSQDWGDEQYF

clone size: many
D gene: -
CDR3 length: 18
V gene: TRBV6-2/TRBV6-3
J gene: TRBJ1-5
CDR3 DNA: TGTGCCAGCACCTACGAACCCCGGACGGGCCTAATCAATCAGCCCCAGCATTTT
CDR3 protein: CASTYEPRTGLINQPQHF

clone size: -
D gene: TRBD2
CDR3 length: 18
V gene: TRBV15
J gene: TRBJ2-3
CDR3 DNA: TGTGCCACCAGCAGAGGGTGGAGCGGGAGAATAGGCACAGATACGCAGTATTTT
CDR3 protein: CATSRGWSGRIGTDTQYF

clone size: -
D gene: TRBD2
CDR3 length: 13
V gene: TRBV3-1
J gene: TRBJ2-5
CDR3 DNA: TGTGCCAGCAGGGGACTAGCGGGAGCGACCCAGTACTTC
CDR3 protein: CASRGLAGATQYF

clone size: few
D gene: -
CDR3 length: 12
V gene: TRBV12-3/TRBV12-4
J gene: TRBJ1-5
CDR3 DNA: TGTGCCAGCAGGTCCAGGGATCAGCCCCAGCATTTT
CDR3 protein: CASRSRDQPQHF